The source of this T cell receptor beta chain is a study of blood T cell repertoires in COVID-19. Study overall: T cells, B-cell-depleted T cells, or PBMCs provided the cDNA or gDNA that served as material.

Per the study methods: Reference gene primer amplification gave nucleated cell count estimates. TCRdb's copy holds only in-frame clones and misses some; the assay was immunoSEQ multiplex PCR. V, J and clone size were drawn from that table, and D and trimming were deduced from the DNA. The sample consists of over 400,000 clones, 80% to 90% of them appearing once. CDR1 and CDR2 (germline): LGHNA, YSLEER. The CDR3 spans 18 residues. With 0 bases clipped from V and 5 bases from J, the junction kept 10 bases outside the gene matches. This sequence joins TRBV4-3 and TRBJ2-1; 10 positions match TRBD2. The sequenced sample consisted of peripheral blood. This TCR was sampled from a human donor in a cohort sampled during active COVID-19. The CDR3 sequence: CASSQERQLAGIDNEQFF. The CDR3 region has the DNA TGCGCCAGCAGCCAAGAACGACAACTAGCGGGAATCGACAATGAGCAGTTCTTC.